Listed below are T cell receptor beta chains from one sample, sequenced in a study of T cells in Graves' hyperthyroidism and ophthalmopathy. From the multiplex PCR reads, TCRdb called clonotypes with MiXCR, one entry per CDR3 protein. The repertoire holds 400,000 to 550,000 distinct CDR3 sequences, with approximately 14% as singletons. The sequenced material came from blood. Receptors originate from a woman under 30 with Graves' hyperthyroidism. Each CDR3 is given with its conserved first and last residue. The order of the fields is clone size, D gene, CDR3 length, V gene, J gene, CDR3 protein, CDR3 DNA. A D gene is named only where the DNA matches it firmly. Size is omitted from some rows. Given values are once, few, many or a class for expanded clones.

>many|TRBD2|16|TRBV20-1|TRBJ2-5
CSARARAGGRGETQYF
TGCAGTGCTAGAGCTCGAGCGGGAGGCCGGGGGGAGACCCAGTACTTC
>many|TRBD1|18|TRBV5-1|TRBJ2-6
CASRQQGADWSGANVLTF
TGCGCCAGCAGACAACAGGGGGCGGATTGGTCTGGGGCCAACGTCCTGACTTTC
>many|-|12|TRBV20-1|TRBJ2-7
CSGRRGTYEQYF
TGCAGTGGTAGACGGGGAACTTACGAGCAGTACTTC
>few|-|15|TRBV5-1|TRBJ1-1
CASSLGSGALTEAFF
TGCGCCAGCAGCCTGGGGTCGGGGGCTCTCACTGAAGCTTTCTTT
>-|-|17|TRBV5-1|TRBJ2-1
CASSLTGFDSSYNEQFF
TGCGCCAGCAGCTTGACGGGCTTCGACAGCTCCTACAATGAGCAGTTCTTC
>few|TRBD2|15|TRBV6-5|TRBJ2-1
CASSYPLAAYNEQFF
TGTGCCAGCAGTTACCCCCTAGCGGCATACAATGAGCAGTTCTTC
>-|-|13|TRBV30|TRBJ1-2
CAWSVSRALSYTF
TGTGCCTGGAGTGTATCCAGGGCACTCAGCTACACCTTC
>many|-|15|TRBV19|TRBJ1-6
CASSIQARGDSPLHF
TGTGCCAGTAGTATCCAGGCTCGGGGGGATTCACCCCTCCACTTT
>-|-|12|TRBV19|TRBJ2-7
CASSNLAHEQYF
TGTGCCAGTAGCAACCTAGCACACGAGCAGTACTTC
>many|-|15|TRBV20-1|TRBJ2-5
CSASGSGQPWETQYF
TGCAGTGCTAGTGGCTCGGGACAACCGTGGGAGACCCAGTACTTC
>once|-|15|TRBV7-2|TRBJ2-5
CASTGGPTYQETQYF
TGTGCCAGCACCGGGGGGCCTACCTACCAAGAGACCCAGTACTTC
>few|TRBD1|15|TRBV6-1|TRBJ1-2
CASSLFTGGKRGYTF
TGTGCCAGCAGTTTATTTACAGGGGGCAAGCGTGGCTACACCTTC
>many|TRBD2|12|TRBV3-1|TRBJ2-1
CASSHGTSGLFF
TGTGCCAGCAGCCATGGGACTAGTGGCTTGTTCTTC
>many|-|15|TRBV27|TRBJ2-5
CASSLITGPQETQYF
TGTGCCAGCAGTTTAATAACAGGACCCCAAGAGACCCAGTACTTC
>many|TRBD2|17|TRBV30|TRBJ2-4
CAWSVLGLASFKNIQYF
TGTGCCTGGAGTGTACTGGGACTAGCGTCTTTTAAAAACATTCAGTACTTC
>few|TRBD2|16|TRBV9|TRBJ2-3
CASSVTTGGPTDTQYF
TGTGCCAGCAGCGTTACTACGGGAGGGCCCACAGATACGCAGTATTTT
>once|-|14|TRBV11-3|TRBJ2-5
CASSQRGRGETQYF
TGTGCCAGCAGCCAGAGGGGGAGGGGAGAGACCCAGTACTTC
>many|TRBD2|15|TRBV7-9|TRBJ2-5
CASSRSGRAEETQYF
TGTGCCAGCAGCCGTAGCGGGAGGGCCGAAGAGACCCAGTACTTC
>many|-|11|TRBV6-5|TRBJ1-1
CASSYLAEAFF
TGTGCCAGCAGTTACCTCGCTGAAGCTTTCTTT
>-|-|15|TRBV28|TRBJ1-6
CASSLSDSSSSPLHF
TGTGCCAGCAGTCTCTCGGACAGTTCGAGTTCACCCCTCCACTTT
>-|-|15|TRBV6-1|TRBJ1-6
CASSEAPGAHSPLHF
TGTGCCAGCAGTGAAGCTCCCGGGGCTCACTCACCCCTCCACTTT
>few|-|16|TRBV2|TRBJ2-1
CASSRHLPYRYNEQFF
TGTGCCAGCAGCCGTCACCTCCCCTACCGCTACAATGAGCAGTTCTTC
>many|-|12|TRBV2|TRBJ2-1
CASRDQYNEQFF
TGTGCCAGCAGAGACCAGTACAATGAGCAGTTCTTC
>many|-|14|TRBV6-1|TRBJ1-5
CARRRVYSNQPQHF
TGTGCCAGAAGGCGGGTCTATAGCAATCAGCCCCAGCATTTT
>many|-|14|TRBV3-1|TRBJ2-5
CASSPGQLIQTQYF
TGTGCCAGCAGCCCCGGACAGCTCATCCAGACCCAGTACTTC
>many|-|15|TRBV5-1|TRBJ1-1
CASSFWDNDVSEAFF
TGCGCCAGCAGCTTTTGGGATAACGATGTTTCTGAAGCTTTCTTT
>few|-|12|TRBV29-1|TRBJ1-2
CSVKPSREGYTF
TGCAGCGTTAAGCCGTCCCGGGAGGGCTACACCTTC
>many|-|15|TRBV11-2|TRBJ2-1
CASSLRIGSYNEQFF
TGTGCCAGCAGCTTACGAATTGGCTCCTACAATGAGCAGTTCTTC
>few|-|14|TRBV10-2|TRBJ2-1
CASSGTISNGEQFF
TGCGCCAGCAGTGGCACTATTTCCAATGGCGAGCAGTTCTTC
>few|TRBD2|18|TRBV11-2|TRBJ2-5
CASSPTGLAGGPRKTQYF
TGTGCCAGCAGCCCAACGGGACTAGCGGGAGGGCCTAGGAAGACCCAGTACTTC
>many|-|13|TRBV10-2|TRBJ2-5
CASNRGSGETQYF
TGCGCCAGCAATCGTGGGAGTGGAGAGACCCAGTACTTC
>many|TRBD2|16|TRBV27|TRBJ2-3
CASRGLTSGYTDTQYF
TGTGCCAGCAGAGGGCTGACTAGCGGATACACAGATACGCAGTATTTT
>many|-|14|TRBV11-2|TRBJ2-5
CASSLSTGQETQYF
TGTGCCAGCAGCTTATCTACGGGACAAGAGACCCAGTACTTC
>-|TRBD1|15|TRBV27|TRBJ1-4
CASSPNRDRVEKLFF
TGTGCCAGCAGTCCTAACAGGGACAGGGTTGAAAAACTGTTTTTT
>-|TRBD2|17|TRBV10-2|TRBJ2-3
CASCQGSSGRYTDTQYF
TGCGCCAGCTGCCAGGGTTCTAGCGGGAGGTATACAGATACGCAGTATTTT
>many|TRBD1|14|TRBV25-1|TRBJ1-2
CASSERDRHYGYTF
TGTGCCAGCAGTGAACGGGACAGGCACTATGGCTACACCTTC
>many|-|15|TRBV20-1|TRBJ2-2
CSALPGSGFAGELFF
TGCAGTGCCTTACCTGGTTCGGGGTTCGCCGGGGAGCTGTTTTTT
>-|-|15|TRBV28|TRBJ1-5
CASSFSGYSNQPQHF
TGTGCCAGCAGTTTTTCAGGGTATAGCAATCAGCCCCAGCATTTT
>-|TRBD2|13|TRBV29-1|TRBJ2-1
CSVDSSGGNEQFF
TGCAGCGTTGATTCTAGCGGAGGCAATGAGCAGTTCTTC
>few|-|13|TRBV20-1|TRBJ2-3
CSASPGGGGTQYF
TGCAGTGCTAGTCCCGGAGGGGGGGGTACGCAGTATTTT
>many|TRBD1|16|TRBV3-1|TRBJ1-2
CASSQEAGQGFYGYTF
TGTGCCAGCAGCCAAGAAGCAGGACAGGGTTTCTATGGCTACACCTTC
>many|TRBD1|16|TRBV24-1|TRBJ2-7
CATSDPDRAGSYEQYF
TGTGCCACCAGTGACCCGGACAGGGCAGGCTCCTACGAGCAGTACTTC
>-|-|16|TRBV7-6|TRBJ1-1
CASSPERWGPHTEAFF
TGTGCCAGCAGCCCGGAACGATGGGGGCCTCACACTGAAGCTTTCTTT
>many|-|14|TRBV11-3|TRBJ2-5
CASSLASGFETQYF
TGTGCCAGCAGCTTAGCGTCAGGTTTTGAGACCCAGTACTTC
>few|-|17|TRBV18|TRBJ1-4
CASSPSPGLETNEKLFF
TGTGCCAGCTCCCCATCCCCGGGGCTTGAAACTAATGAAAAACTGTTTTTT
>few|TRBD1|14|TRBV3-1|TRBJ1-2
CASSRTGQNYGYTF
TGTGCCAGCAGCCGGACAGGGCAAAACTATGGCTACACCTTC
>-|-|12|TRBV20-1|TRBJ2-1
CSAGVGDNEQFF
TGCAGTGCGGGGGTAGGTGACAATGAGCAGTTCTTC
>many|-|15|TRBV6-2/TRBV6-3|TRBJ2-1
CASSYSGSLHNEQFF
TGTGCCAGCAGTTACTCGGGAAGTCTCCACAATGAGCAGTTCTTC
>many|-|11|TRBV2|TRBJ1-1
CASRGSAEAFF
TGTGCCAGCCGGGGGAGTGCTGAAGCTTTCTTT
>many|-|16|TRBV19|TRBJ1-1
CASSPGNSLLNTEAFF
TGTGCCAGTAGTCCGGGAAACTCACTTTTAAACACTGAAGCTTTCTTT
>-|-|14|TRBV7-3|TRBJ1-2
CASSPYGGNYGYTF
TGTGCCAGCAGCCCCTACGGGGGCAACTATGGCTACACCTTC
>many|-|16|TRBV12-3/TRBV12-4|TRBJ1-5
CASSPGAIEGNQPQHF
TGTGCCAGCAGCCCAGGGGCAATAGAGGGCAATCAGCCCCAGCATTTT
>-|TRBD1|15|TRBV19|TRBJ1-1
CASSVSGTANTEAFF
TGTGCCAGTAGTGTGTCCGGGACAGCCAACACTGAAGCTTTCTTT
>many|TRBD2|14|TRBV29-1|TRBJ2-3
CSVLTSGRTDTQYF
TGCAGCGTGCTAACTAGCGGCCGCACAGATACGCAGTATTTT
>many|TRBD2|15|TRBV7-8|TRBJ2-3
CASSRRGLASDTQYF
TGTGCCAGCAGCCGTCGGGGACTAGCATCAGATACGCAGTATTTT
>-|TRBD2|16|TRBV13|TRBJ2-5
CASSLGLAGDQETQYF
TGTGCCAGCAGCTTAGGTCTAGCGGGAGACCAAGAGACCCAGTACTTC
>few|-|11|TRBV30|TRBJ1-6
CAWSENSPLHF
TGTGCCTGGAGTGAGAATTCACCCCTCCACTTT
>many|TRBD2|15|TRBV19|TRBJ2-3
CASSISSGRPDTQYF
TGTGCCAGTAGTATAAGTAGCGGGAGGCCAGATACGCAGTATTTT
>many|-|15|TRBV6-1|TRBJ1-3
CASSLQGVSGNTIYF
TGTGCCAGCAGTTTACAGGGTGTCTCTGGAAACACCATATATTTT
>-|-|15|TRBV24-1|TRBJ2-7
CATPPGFSINYEQYF
TGTGCCACCCCCCCGGGCTTCTCAATCAACTACGAGCAGTACTTC